This T cell receptor beta chain is drawn from a study of tumor-infiltrating lymphocytes in primary liver carcinoma. Both RNA and DNA were isolated together from about 20-30 mg of bulk tissue that had not been sorted. Researchers generated TCR beta cDNA from about 0.5 ug of total RNA, relying on a constant-region primer. What produced the TCR beta libraries was three nested multiplex PCR rounds using slightly modified ARM-PCR. Researchers ran the first two PCR rounds for roughly 10 cycles each with TRBV1-TRBV30 forward primers and a C-beta reverse primer. TCRdb reprocessed the multiplex PCR reads via MiXCR and lists one record per CDR3 protein. This sample yields around 81,000 distinct CDR3 sequences, of which over 70% are seen a single time; approximately 15% belongs to the top ten. With regard to this clonotype: An end of the junction does not agree with germline; a read error may underlie this.

The V gene's germline CDR1 is MNHNS and CDR2 SASEGT. CDR3 length equals 15 residues. This sequence was found in a woman in her sixties with primary liver carcinoma and hepatitis B virus infection. The rearrangement links TRBV6-1 to TRBJ2-6; tentatively, D is TRBD1 (5 bases). Sequences were obtained from liver tumor tissue from sampling region 4. Specified subset: tumor region T4, right-lateral pole. For the CDR3, the DNA is TGTGCCAGCAGTGAACAGTGGGCTGGGGCCAACGCCCTGACTTTC. The encoded protein is CASSEQWAGANALTF.